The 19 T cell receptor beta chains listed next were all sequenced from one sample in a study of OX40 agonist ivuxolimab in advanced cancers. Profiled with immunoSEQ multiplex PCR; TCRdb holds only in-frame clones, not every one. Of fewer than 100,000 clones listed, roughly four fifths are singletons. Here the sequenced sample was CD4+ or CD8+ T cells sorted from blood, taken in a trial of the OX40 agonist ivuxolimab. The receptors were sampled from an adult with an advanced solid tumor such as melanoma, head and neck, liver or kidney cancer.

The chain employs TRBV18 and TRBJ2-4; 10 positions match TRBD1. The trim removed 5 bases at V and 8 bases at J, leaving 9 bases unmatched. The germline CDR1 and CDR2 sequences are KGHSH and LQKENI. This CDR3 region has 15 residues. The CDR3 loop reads CASSSRQGASDIQYF. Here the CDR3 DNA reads TGTGCCAGCTCATCCAGACAGGGGGCGTCGGACATTCAGTACTTC.

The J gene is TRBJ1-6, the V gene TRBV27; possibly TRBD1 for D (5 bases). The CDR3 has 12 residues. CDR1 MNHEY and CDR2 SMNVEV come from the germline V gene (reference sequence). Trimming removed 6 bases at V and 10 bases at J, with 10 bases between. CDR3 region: CASRGRGSPLHF. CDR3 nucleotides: TGTGCCAGCAGGGGGCGAGGATCACCCCTCCACTTT.

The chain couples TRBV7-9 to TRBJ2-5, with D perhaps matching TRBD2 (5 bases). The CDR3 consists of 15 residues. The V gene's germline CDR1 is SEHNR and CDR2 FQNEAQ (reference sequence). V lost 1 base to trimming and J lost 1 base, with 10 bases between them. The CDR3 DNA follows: TGTGCCAGCAGCTTAGGAGGGCCCCCCCAAGAGACCCAGTACTTC. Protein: CASSLGGPPQETQYF.

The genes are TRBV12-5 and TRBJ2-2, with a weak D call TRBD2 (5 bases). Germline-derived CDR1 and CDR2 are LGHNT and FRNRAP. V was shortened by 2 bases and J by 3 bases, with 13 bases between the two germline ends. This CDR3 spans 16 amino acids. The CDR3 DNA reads TGTGCTAGTGGTTTGCGTACGGGGATGGACACCGGGGAGCTGTTTTTT. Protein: CASGLRTGMDTGELFF.

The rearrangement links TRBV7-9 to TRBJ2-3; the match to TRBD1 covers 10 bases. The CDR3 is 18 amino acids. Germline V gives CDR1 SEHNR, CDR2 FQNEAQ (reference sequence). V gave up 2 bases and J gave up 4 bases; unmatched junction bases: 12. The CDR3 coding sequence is TGTGCCAGCAGCTTATTCCCGACCGGGACAGGGGAATCAGATACGCAGTATTTT. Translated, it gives CASSLFPTGTGESDTQYF.

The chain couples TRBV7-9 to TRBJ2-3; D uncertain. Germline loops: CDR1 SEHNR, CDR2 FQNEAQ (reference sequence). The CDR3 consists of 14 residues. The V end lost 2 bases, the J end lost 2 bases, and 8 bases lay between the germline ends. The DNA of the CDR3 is TGTGCCAGCAGCTTACCCCAGTCCACAGATACGCAGTATTTT. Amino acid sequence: CASSLPQSTDTQYF. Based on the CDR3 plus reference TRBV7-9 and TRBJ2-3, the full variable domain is DTGVSQNPRHKITKRGQNVTFRCDPISEHNRLYWYRQTLGQGPEFLTYFQNEAQLEKSRLLSDRFSAERPKGSFSTLEIQRTEQGDSAMYLCASSLPQSTDTQYFGPGTRLTVL.

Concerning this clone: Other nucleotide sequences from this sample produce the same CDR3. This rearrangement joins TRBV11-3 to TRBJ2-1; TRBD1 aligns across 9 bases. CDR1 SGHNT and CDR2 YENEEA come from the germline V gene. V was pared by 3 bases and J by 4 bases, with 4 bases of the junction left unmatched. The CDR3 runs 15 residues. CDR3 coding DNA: TGTGCCAGCAGCTTGGGACAGGGTAGTTACAATGAGCAGTTCTTC. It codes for CASSLGQGSYNEQFF.

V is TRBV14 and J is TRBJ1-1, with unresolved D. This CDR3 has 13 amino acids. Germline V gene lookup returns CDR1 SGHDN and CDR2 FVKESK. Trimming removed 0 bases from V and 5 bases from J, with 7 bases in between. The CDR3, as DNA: TGTGCCAGCAGCCAAGATTGGGCAACTGAAGCTTTCTTT. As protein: CASSQDWATEAFF.

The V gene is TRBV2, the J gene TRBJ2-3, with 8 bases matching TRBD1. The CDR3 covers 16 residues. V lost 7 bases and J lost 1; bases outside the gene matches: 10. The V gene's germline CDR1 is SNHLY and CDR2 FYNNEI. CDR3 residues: CASNIVRGLGTDTQYF. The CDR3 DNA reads TGTGCCAGCAACATAGTCAGGGGGCTGGGCACAGATACGCAGTATTTT.

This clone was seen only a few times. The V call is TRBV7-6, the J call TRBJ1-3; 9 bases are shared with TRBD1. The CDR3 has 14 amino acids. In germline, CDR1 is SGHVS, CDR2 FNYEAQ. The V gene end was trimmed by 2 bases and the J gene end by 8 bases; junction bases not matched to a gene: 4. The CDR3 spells CASSLPGQGHTIYF. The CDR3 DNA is TGTGCCAGCAGCTTACCGGGACAGGGTCACACCATATATTTT. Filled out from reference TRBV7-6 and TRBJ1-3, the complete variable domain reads GAGVSQSPRYKVTKRGQDVALRCDPISGHVSLYWYRQALGQGPEFLTYFNYEAQQDKSGLPNDRFSAERPEGSISTLTIQRTEQRDSAMYRCASSLPGQGHTIYFGEGSWLTVV.

The CDR3 DNA reads as TGCGCCAGCAGCTTAGGAGGGTGGACAGCGAACACCGGGGAGCTGTTTTTT. It codes for CASSLGGWTANTGELFF. The chain joins TRBV5-1 to TRBJ2-2; D might be TRBD1 or TRBD2, each matching 6 bases. V was clipped by 2 bases and J by 0 bases, with 14 bases between them. This CDR3 is 17 amino acids long. Germline V lookup: CDR1 SGHRS, CDR2 YFSETQ.

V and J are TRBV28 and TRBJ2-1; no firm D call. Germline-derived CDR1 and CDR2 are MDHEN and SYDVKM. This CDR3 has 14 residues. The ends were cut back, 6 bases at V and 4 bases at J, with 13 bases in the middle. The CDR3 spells CASRERAGYNEQFF. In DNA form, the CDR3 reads TGTGCCAGCAGAGAAAGGGCCGGATACAATGAGCAGTTCTTC. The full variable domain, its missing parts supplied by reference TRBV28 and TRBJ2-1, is DVKVTQSSRYLVKRTGEKVFLECVQDMDHENMFWYRQDPGLGLRLIYFSYDVKMKEKGDIPEGYSVSREKKERFSLILESASTNQTSMYLCASRERAGYNEQFFGPGTRLTVL.

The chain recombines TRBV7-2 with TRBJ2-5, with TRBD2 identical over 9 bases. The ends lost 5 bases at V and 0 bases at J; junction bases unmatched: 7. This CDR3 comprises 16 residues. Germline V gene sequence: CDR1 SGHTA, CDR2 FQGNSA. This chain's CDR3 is CASSILAGSHQETQYF. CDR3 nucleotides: TGTGCCAGCAGCATCCTAGCGGGGAGCCACCAAGAGACCCAGTACTTC. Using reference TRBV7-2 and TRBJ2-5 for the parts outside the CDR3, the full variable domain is GAGVSQSPSNKVTEKGKDVELRCDPISGHTALYWYRQSLGQGLEFLIYFQGNSAPDKSGLPSDRFSAERTGGSVSTLTIQRTQQEDSAVYLCASSILAGSHQETQYFGPGTRLLVL.

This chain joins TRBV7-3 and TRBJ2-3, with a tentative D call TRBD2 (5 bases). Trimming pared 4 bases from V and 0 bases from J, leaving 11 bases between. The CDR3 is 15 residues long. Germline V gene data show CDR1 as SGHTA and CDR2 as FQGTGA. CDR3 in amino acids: CASSSDGESTDTQYF. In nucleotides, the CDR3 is TGTGCCAGCAGCTCGGACGGGGAGAGCACAGATACGCAGTATTTT.

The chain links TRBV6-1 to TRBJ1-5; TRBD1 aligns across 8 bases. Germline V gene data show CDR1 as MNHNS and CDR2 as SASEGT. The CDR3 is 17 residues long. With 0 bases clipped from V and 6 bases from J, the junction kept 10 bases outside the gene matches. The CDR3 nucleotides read TGTGCCAGCAGTGAAGCCCGACAGGGGTCGGTCGGTCAGCCCCAGCATTTT. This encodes CASSEARQGSVGQPQHF.

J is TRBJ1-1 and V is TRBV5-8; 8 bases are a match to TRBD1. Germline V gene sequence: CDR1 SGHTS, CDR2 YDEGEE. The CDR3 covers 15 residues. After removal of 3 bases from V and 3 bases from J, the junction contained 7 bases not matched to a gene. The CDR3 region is CASSSRTGKDTEAFF. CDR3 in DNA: TGTGCCAGCAGCTCCCGGACAGGGAAGGACACTGAAGCTTTCTTT.

The CDR3 loop is CASSPDISYGYTF. CDR3 sequence (DNA): TGTGCCAGCTCGCCCGACATCTCCTATGGCTACACCTTC. The chain combines TRBV18 with TRBJ1-2; D not certain. This CDR3 has 13 amino acids. The V and J ends lost 6 bases and 4 bases respectively, with 12 bases between them. The germline V gene encodes CDR1 KGHSH and CDR2 LQKENI.

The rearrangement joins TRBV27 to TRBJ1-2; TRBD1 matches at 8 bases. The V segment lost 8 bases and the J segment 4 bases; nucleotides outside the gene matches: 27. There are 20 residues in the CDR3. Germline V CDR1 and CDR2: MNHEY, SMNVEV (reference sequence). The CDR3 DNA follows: TGTGCCAGCCAAGGGTTTATTTTATCAGGGGGCACGGGAACCTTCTATGGCTACACCTTC. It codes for CASQGFILSGGTGTFYGYTF.

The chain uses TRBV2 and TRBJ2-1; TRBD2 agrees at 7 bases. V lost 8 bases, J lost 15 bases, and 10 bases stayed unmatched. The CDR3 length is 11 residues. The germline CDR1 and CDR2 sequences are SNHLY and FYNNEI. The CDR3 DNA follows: TGTGCCAGCGCCCTCGGGGGGACCAGGTTCTTC. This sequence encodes CASALGGTRFF. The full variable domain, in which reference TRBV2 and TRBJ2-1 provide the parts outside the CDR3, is EPEVTQTPSHQVTQMGQEVILRCVPISNHLYFYWYRQILGQKVEFLVSFYNNEISEKSEIFDDQFSVERPDGSNFTLKIRSTKLEDSAMYFCASALGGTRFFGPGTRLTVL.